This section outlines one T cell receptor beta chain sequence together with its context. Trimming left V 4 bases short and J 13 bases short, with 12 bases between. The CDR3 is 12 amino acids. Germline assignment: CDR1 SGHDT and CDR2 YYEEEE. Using immunoSEQ multiplex PCR, the repertoire was profiled, and TCRdb retains in-frame clones only, with some absent. The sample shows about 150,000 clones, 86% of them seen only once. This sample was included in a study of cytomegalovirus exposure and HLA in healthy donors. Sequenced material: PBMCs. The origin of this receptor is a human donor in good health. This chain links TRBV5-6 with TRBJ1-6, with a possible D match to TRBD1 (6 bases). The chain's CDR3 is CASSGGGGPLHF. CDR3 nucleotides: TGTGCCAGCAGCGGAGGGGGGGGGCCCCTCCACTTT.